A selection of T cell receptor beta chains follows, all from one sample in a study of breast tumors, draining lymph nodes, adjacent tissues. TCRdb used MiXCR to reprocess the multiplex PCR reads, holding one entry per CDR3 protein. The table records 26,000 or so distinct CDR3 sequences, about 24% of them present only once. The specimen sequenced was breast tumor tissue. The receptors come from a female donor with breast cancer. Some clones in this sample may be carry-over from other donors' samples. The CDR3 runs from the conserved cysteine through the conserved F or W. The D gene is left open where the match is weak. Clone size is given for some rows only: seen once, a few or many times, or a class if the clone is expanded.

j_gene | v_gene | abundance | d_gene | CDR3aa | CDR3nt
TRBJ2-2 | TRBV27 | many | NA | CASSHSNTGELFF | TGTGCCAGCAGTCACAGCAACACCGGGGAGCTGTTTTTT
TRBJ2-7 | TRBV7-2 | many | NA | CASSLVGGGTSDEQYF | TGTGCCAGCAGCTTAGTGGGTGGCGGGACATCCGACGAGCAGTACTTC
TRBJ2-3 | TRBV6-1 | NA | TRBD2 | CAIRPGLAGVTDTQYF | TGTGCCATCAGACCGGGACTAGCGGGAGTTACAGATACGCAGTATTTT
TRBJ1-1 | TRBV20-1 | once | NA | CSARDQPPEGAFF | TGCAGTGCTAGAGACCAGCCCCCCGAGGGGGCTTTCTTT
TRBJ2-2 | TRBV7-3 | many | NA | CASSSSNTGELFF | TGTGCCAGCAGCTCCTCCAACACCGGGGAGCTGTTTTTT
TRBJ2-5 | TRBV10-1 | many | TRBD1 | CASRETGTETQYF | TGCGCCAGCAGGGAGACAGGGACCGAGACCCAGTACTTC
TRBJ1-1 | TRBV7-8 | few | TRBD1 | CASSSSKGASTEAFF | TGTGCCAGCAGCTCGAGTAAGGGGGCGAGCACTGAAGCTTTCTTT
TRBJ2-7 | TRBV7-2 | NA | NA | CASSLGGTTTSYEQYF | TGTGCCAGCAGCTTAGGGGGGACAACCACTTCCTACGAGCAGTACTTC
TRBJ2-3 | TRBV7-8 | many | TRBD2 | CASSLGLAGVTDTQYF | TGTGCCAGCAGCTTAGGACTAGCGGGAGTCACAGATACGCAGTATTTT
TRBJ1-4 | TRBV7-9 | many | NA | CASSPGGGSNEKLFF | TGTGCCAGCAGCCCCGGCGGAGGCTCCAATGAAAAACTGTTTTTT
TRBJ2-7 | TRBV27 | many | TRBD1 | CASRSGQAGSYEQYF | TGTGCCAGCAGGAGCGGACAGGCCGGCTCCTACGAGCAGTACTTC
TRBJ2-7 | TRBV7-2 | many | TRBD1 | CASSLAGRGTGSYEQYF | TGTGCCAGCAGCTTAGCAGGAAGGGGGACAGGTTCCTACGAGCAGTACTTC
TRBJ2-1 | TRBV5-1 | many | NA | CASSLAATEQFF | TGCGCCAGCAGCTTGGCAGCGACTGAGCAGTTCTTC
TRBJ1-6 | TRBV28 | many | NA | CASGTGPPYNSPLHF | TGTGCCAGCGGAACAGGGCCTCCCTATAATTCACCCCTCCACTTT
TRBJ2-1 | TRBV10-3 | many | TRBD2 | CAISESSSGGVYNEQFF | TGTGCCATCAGTGAGTCGAGCAGCGGGGGGGTTTACAATGAGCAGTTCTTC
TRBJ1-2 | TRBV28 | many | NA | CASSPKGIWTNYGYTF | TGTGCCAGCAGTCCTAAGGGAATTTGGACTAACTATGGCTACACCTTC
TRBJ2-5 | TRBV7-9 | NA | TRBD2 | CAISLILAGGPEKTQYF | TGTGCTATCAGCTTAATCCTAGCGGGAGGGCCGGAAAAGACCCAGTACTTC
TRBJ2-7 | TRBV5-1 | many | NA | CASSLQGYEQYF | TGCGCCAGCAGCTTGCAGGGATACGAGCAGTACTTC
TRBJ2-1 | TRBV11-2 | medium-sized | NA | CASSSRGRPLSYNEQFF | TGTGCCAGCAGCTCCCGAGGTCGACCCCTCTCCTACAATGAGCAGTTCTTC
TRBJ2-3 | TRBV12-5 | NA | TRBD2 | CASGSGTSGLTDTQYF | TGTGCTAGTGGTTCTGGGACTAGCGGGCTAACCGATACGCAGTATTTT
TRBJ2-3 | TRBV30 | many | NA | CAWSKSTDTQYF | TGTGCCTGGAGTAAAAGCACAGATACGCAGTATTTT
TRBJ2-1 | TRBV5-1 | many | TRBD2 | CASSLGKGTSGYNEQFF | TGCGCCAGCAGCCTGGGGAAGGGGACTAGCGGATACAATGAGCAGTTCTTC
TRBJ2-1 | TRBV5-5 | few | TRBD1 | CASSLAGTVFSYNEQFF | TGTGCCAGCAGCTTGGCGGGGACAGTCTTCTCCTACAATGAGCAGTTCTTC
TRBJ2-4 | TRBV28 | few | NA | CASSSQAGYIQYF | TGTGCCAGCAGTTCCCAAGCCGGATACATTCAGTACTTC
TRBJ1-6 | TRBV5-1 | many | TRBD1 | CASSIGQGGNSPLHF | TGCGCCAGCAGCATAGGACAGGGTGGAAATTCACCCCTCCACTTT
TRBJ2-1 | TRBV2 | many | NA | CASSNIRDNEQFF | TGTGCCAGCAGCAATATTAGAGACAATGAGCAGTTCTTC